Each of the 23 T cell receptor beta chains below was sequenced from the same sample in a study of identical twins. TCRdb re-called the 5' RACE reads through MiXCR, storing one row per CDR3 protein. The table records about 150,000 distinct CDR3 sequences, under 4.5% of them present only once. Sequences were obtained from memory T cells sorted from blood. These receptors were taken from a young man in good health.

This clonotype has at least ten counts. The chain employs TRBV5-5 and TRBJ2-7; 10 bases match TRBD1. This CDR3 has 14 amino acids. With V trimmed by 7 bases and J by 4 bases, 8 bases remained unmatched. The germline CDR1 and CDR2 sequences are SGHKS and YYEKEE (reference sequence). CDR3 coding DNA: TGTGCCAGCCGGACAGGGGGAATAGTATACGAGCAGTACTTC. Its translation is CASRTGGIVYEQYF.

This clonotype has a count of ten or more. The V gene is TRBV29-1, the J gene TRBJ1-1; D is unresolved. Trimming removed 5 bases at V and 4 bases at J, with 20 bases between. This CDR3 has 15 amino acids. Germline CDR1 and CDR2: SQVTM and ANQGSEA. The CDR3 DNA follows: TGCAGCGTTATCGAAGTCCGGGGAGTTGGCACTGAAGCTTTCTTT. Its translation: CSVIEVRGVGTEAFF. The complete variable domain, with remaining parts taken from reference TRBV29-1 and TRBJ1-1, reads SAVISQKPSRDICQRGTSLTIQCQVDSQVTMMFWYRQQPGQSLTLIATANQGSEATYESGFVIDKFPISRPNLTFSTLTVSNMSPEDSSIYLCSVIEVRGVGTEAFFGQGTRLTVV.

This clonotype was recorded at least ten times. The chain couples TRBV20-1 to TRBJ1-3; D unclear. From germline, CDR1 is DFQATT and CDR2 SNEGSKA (reference sequence). Deletions cut 4 bases from V and 0 bases from J, with 10 bases between. CDR3 size: 14 residues. CDR3 nucleotides: TGCAGTGCTATAAGTCGTGGCTCTGGAAACACCATATATTTT. This codes for CSAISRGSGNTIYF.

This clonotype was seen many times. The V call is TRBV4-1, the J call TRBJ1-1; 11 positions match TRBD1. J gave up 4 bases and V 2 bases, and 9 bases lay outside the gene matches. This CDR3 comprises 17 residues. Germline lookup yields CDR1 MGHRA and CDR2 YSYEKL. CDR3 loop: CASSQKGQGVGGTEAFF. The CDR3 DNA sequence: TGCGCCAGCAGCCAAAAGGGACAGGGGGTTGGGGGCACTGAAGCTTTCTTT.

This clonotype was seen repeatedly, ten times or more. This chain joins TRBV13 and TRBJ2-5; D is uncertain. There are 13 residues in the CDR3. The germline V gene encodes CDR1 PRHDT and CDR2 FYEKMQ (reference sequence). Trimming shortened V by 3 bases and J by 3 bases, and 8 bases separated the two germline ends. As DNA, the CDR3 is TGTGCCAGCAGCTTCGGGCAGAAAGAGACCCAGTACTTC. This gives the protein CASSFGQKETQYF.

This clonotype was detected ten times or more. The genes are TRBV7-9 and TRBJ1-1; D gene uncertain. This CDR3 contains 17 residues. Germline V lookup: CDR1 SEHNR, CDR2 FQNEAQ (reference sequence). V was pared by 6 bases and J by 1 base, with 21 bases between. DNA for the CDR3: TGTGCCAGCAGTTCCTCCCTCGGGCTGAAAACGAACACTGAAGCTTTCTTT. The encoded protein is CASSSSLGLKTNTEAFF.

The rearrangement uses TRBV12-5 and TRBJ1-2; 11 bases are shared with TRBD1. This CDR3 contains 14 residues. Germline V CDR1 and CDR2: LGHNT, FRNRAP. V trimming: 1 base; J trimming: 8 bases; junction bases outside the gene matches: 3. The chain's CDR3 is CASGLGTGGGGYTF. The CDR3 DNA is TGTGCTAGTGGTTTGGGGACAGGGGGCGGGGGCTACACCTTC.

This clonotype was picked up many times. For the CDR3, the DNA is TGTGCCAGCATCGGATCCGGGACAGAGGGAGGTGAGCAGTTCTTC. It encodes CASIGSGTEGGEQFF. The V call is TRBV28, the J call TRBJ2-1, with D tentatively TRBD1 (7 bases). The germline CDR1 and CDR2 sequences are MDHEN and SYDVKM. The V gene lost 7 bases and the J gene lost 9 bases, with 22 bases spanning the gap. The CDR3 spans 15 residues.

The chain employs TRBV19 and TRBJ1-5; 7 bases match TRBD1. Germline CDR1 and CDR2: LNHDA and SQIVND (reference sequence). V shed 7 bases and J 3 bases; nucleotides not matched to a gene: 9. This CDR3 has 15 residues. CDR3 nucleotide sequence: TGTGCCAGTACCATATCACAGGGGACCAATCAGCCCCAGCATTTT. Amino acid sequence: CASTISQGTNQPQHF.

This clonotype occurred many times. V and J are TRBV20-1 and TRBJ2-3; D gene uncertain. Trimming stripped 0 bases from V and 5 bases from J, with 12 bases between. From germline, CDR1 is DFQATT and CDR2 SNEGSKA (reference sequence). The CDR3 is 14 amino acids. In DNA, the CDR3 is TGCAGTGCTAGAGATGGGGAATTAGGAGATACGCAGTATTTT. This codes for CSARDGELGDTQYF.

This clonotype was seen repeatedly, ten times or more. V and J are TRBV5-1 and TRBJ1-1; D unclear. The CDR3 runs 13 residues. The ends were cut back, 0 bases at V and 5 bases at J, with 8 bases in the middle. Germline assignment: CDR1 SGHRS and CDR2 YFSETQ. The CDR3 DNA follows: TGCGCCAGCAGCTTGGTGGAATTTACTGAAGCTTTCTTT. Protein sequence: CASSLVEFTEAFF.

The table lists this clonotype with a few counts. The chain is built from TRBV15 and TRBJ2-1, with 8 bases lining up with TRBD1. The CDR3 length is 17 residues. CDR1 LNHNV and CDR2 YYDKDF come from the germline V gene (reference sequence). V lost 0 bases to trimming and J lost 6 bases; unmatched junction nucleotides: 10. CDR3 region: CATSRDLFRTGSNEQFF. The CDR3 DNA reads as TGTGCCACCAGCAGAGACCTCTTTAGGACAGGGAGCAATGAGCAGTTCTTC.

This clonotype has at least ten counts. The V call is TRBV19, the J call TRBJ2-5; 8 nucleotides match TRBD1. The CDR3 contains 14 residues. J gave up 5 bases and V 4 bases, and 6 bases lay outside the gene matches. CDR1 LNHDA and CDR2 SQIVND come from the germline V gene (reference sequence). CDR3 loop: CASSTTGVLETQYF. DNA for the CDR3: TGTGCCAGTAGTACGACAGGGGTATTGGAGACCCAGTACTTC. The complete variable domain, with remaining parts taken from reference TRBV19 and TRBJ2-5, reads DGGITQSPKYLFRKEGQNVTLSCEQNLNHDAMYWYRQDPGQGLRLIYYSQIVNDFQKGDIAEGYSVSREKKESFPLTVTSAQKNPTAFYLCASSTTGVLETQYFGPGTRLLVL.

This clonotype was counted many times. The chain recombines TRBV5-6 with TRBJ1-1, with TRBD1 identical over 7 bases. V shed 5 bases and J 4 bases; nucleotides not matched to a gene: 8. The CDR3 has 14 amino acids. In germline, CDR1 is SGHDT, CDR2 YYEEEE. The CDR3 region has the DNA TGTGCCAGCAGTCGGGGGACAGTTTCCACTGAAGCTTTCTTT. It codes for CASSRGTVSTEAFF.

This clonotype has a count of ten or more. CDR3 loop: CASSLQSYGGGYTF. DNA of the CDR3: TGTGCCAGCAGTTTGCAATCTTACGGTGGTGGCTACACCTTC. The rearrangement uses TRBV28 and TRBJ1-2; D ambiguous. CDR1 and CDR2 from the germline V gene are MDHEN and SYDVKM. V was shortened by 3 bases and J by 7 bases, with 15 bases between the two germline ends. The CDR3 length is 14 residues.

This clonotype came up many times. V is TRBV5-1 and J is TRBJ1-5; D not certain. CDR3 size: 13 residues. Trimming removed 0 bases from V and 3 bases from J, with 4 bases in between. Germline CDR1 and CDR2: SGHRS and YFSETQ. In DNA form, the CDR3 reads TGCGCCAGCAGCTTGGACCCCAATCAGCCCCAGCATTTT. Translating gives CASSLDPNQPQHF.

This clonotype was seen many times. The chain is built from TRBV20-1 and TRBJ1-1; D remains unclear. Trimming took off 0 bases at V and 4 bases at J, with 9 bases between the two ends. This CDR3 has 13 residues. Germline V gene data show CDR1 as DFQATT and CDR2 as SNEGSKA (reference sequence). DNA for the CDR3: TGCAGTGCTAGAGATGAGAGGGCCACTGAAGCTTTCTTT. This codes for CSARDERATEAFF.

This clonotype was counted at least ten times. This CDR3 is CASSPTGRQETQYF. CDR3 coding DNA: TGTGCCAGCAGCCCGACAGGGCGGCAAGAGACCCAGTACTTC. The V gene is TRBV12-3 or TRBV12-4, the J gene TRBJ2-5, with 7 bases lining up with TRBD1. The J segment lost 2 bases and the V segment lost 6 bases, leaving 6 bases of the junction unmatched. The CDR3 is made up of 14 amino acids.

This clonotype came up many times. The V call is TRBV5-6, the J call TRBJ2-3; tentative D call: TRBD1 (5 bases). The CDR3 extends over 15 amino acids. CDR1 and CDR2 (germline): SGHDT, YYEEEE. V was trimmed by 4 bases and J by 0 bases, leaving 12 bases between them. The CDR3 loop reads CASSHRTDSTDTQYF. CDR3 coding DNA: TGTGCCAGCAGCCACAGGACGGATAGCACAGATACGCAGTATTTT. The complete variable domain, with remaining parts taken from reference TRBV5-6 and TRBJ2-3, reads DAGVTQSPTHLIKTRGQQVTLRCSPKSGHDTVSWYQQALGQGPQFIFQYYEEEERQRGNFPDRFSGHQFPNYSSELNVNALLLGDSALYLCASSHRTDSTDTQYFGPGTRLTVL.

This clonotype was recorded at least ten times. The chain uses TRBV6-5 and TRBJ1-4; D gene unclear. Germline loops: CDR1 MNHEY, CDR2 SVGAGI. The V and J ends lost 0 bases and 4 bases respectively, with 21 bases between them. The CDR3 is made up of 19 amino acids. In DNA form, the CDR3 reads TGTGCCAGCAGTTACTCACTCCGGGCCGGACGGCGGAGTAATGAAAAACTGTTTTTT. This codes for CASSYSLRAGRRSNEKLFF.

This clonotype was detected many times. The gene calls are TRBV12-3 or TRBV12-4 and TRBJ1-1; 10 bases align to TRBD1. The CDR3 spans 14 residues. J lost 5 bases, V lost 7 bases, and 7 bases had no gene match. CDR3 bases: TGTGCCAGCACCCGGACAGGGGGGAAAACTGAAGCTTTCTTT. Residues: CASTRTGGKTEAFF.

This clonotype came up many times. This CDR3 is CASSPILESEQFF. The CDR3 coding sequence is TGTGCCAGCAGTCCCATTTTGGAATCTGAGCAGTTCTTC. J is TRBJ2-1 and V is TRBV27; no firm D call. V was trimmed by 5 bases and J by 9 bases, leaving 14 bases between them. The CDR3 length is 13 residues. The germline gives CDR1 MNHEY, CDR2 SMNVEV (reference sequence).

This clonotype was found many times. V gene TRBV20-1 combines with J gene TRBJ2-3; D is ambiguous. Trimming removed 3 bases from V and 1 base from J, with 14 bases in between. CDR1 is DFQATT, CDR2 SNEGSKA, per germline (reference sequence). This CDR3 has 15 amino acids. CDR3: CSARGLIAGTDTQYF. CDR3 nucleotides: TGCAGTGCTAGGGGGTTGATAGCTGGCACAGATACGCAGTATTTT.